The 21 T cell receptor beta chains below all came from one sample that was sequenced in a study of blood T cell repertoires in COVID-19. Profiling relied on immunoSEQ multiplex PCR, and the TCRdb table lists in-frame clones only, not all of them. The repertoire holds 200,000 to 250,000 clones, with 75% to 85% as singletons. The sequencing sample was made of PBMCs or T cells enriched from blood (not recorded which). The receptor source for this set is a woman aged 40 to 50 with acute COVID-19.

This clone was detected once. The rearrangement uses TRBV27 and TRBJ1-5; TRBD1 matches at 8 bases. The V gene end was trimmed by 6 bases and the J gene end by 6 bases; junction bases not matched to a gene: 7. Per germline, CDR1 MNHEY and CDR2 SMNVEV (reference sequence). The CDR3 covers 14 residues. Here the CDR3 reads CASRQTGAGQPQHF. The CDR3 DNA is TGTGCCAGCAGACAGACAGGGGCCGGTCAGCCCCAGCATTTT.

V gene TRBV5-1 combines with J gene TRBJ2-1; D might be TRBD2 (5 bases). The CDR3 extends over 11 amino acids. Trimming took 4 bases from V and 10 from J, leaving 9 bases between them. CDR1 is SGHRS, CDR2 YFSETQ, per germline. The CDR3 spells CASSLTGEQFF. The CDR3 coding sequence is TGCGCCAGCAGCCTAACGGGGGAGCAGTTCTTC.

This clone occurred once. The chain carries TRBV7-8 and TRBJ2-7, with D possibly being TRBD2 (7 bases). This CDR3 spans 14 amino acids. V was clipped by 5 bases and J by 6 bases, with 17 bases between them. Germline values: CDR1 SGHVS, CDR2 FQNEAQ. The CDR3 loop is CASSPGSGGAEQYF. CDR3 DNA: TGTGCCAGCAGCCCCGGATCGGGGGGCGCCGAGCAGTACTTC.

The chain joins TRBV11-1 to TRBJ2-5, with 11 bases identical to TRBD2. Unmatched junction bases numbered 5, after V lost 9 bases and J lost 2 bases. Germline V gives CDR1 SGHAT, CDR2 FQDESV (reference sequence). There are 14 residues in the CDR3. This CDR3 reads CARGLAEPQETQYF. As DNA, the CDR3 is TGTGCCAGGGGACTAGCGGAGCCACAAGAGACCCAGTACTTC.

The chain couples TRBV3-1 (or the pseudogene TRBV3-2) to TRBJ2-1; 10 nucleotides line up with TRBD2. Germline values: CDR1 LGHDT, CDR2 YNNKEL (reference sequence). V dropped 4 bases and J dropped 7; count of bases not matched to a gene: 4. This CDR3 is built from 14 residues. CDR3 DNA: TGTGCCAGCAGCCCAACGGGACTAGCGAATGAGCAGTTCTTC. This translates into CASSPTGLANEQFF.

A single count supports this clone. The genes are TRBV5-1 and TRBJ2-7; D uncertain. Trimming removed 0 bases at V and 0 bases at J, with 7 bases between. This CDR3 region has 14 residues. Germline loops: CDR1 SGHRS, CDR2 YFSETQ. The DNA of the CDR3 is TGCGCCAGCAGCTTGGCGCCCAGCTCCTACGAGCAGTACTTC. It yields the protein CASSLAPSSYEQYF.

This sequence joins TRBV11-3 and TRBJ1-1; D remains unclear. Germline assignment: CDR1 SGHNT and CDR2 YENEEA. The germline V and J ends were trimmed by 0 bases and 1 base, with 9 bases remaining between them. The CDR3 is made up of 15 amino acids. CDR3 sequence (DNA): TGTGCCAGCAGCTTAGAGGGTGAGGGGAACACTGAAGCTTTCTTT. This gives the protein CASSLEGEGNTEAFF.

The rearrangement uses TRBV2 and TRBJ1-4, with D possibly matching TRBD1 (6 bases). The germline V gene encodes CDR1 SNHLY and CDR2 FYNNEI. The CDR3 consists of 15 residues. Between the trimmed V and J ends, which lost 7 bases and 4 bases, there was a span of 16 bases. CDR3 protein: CASTRGGTYNEKLFF. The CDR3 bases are TGTGCCAGCACCCGGGGGGGGACATATAATGAAAAACTGTTTTTT.

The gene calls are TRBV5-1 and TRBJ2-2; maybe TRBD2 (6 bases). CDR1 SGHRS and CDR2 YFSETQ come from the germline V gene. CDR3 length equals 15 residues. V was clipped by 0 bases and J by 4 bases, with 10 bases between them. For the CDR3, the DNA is TGCGCCAGCAGCTTGGACGGGAGTGGCACCGGGGAGCTGTTTTTT. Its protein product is CASSLDGSGTGELFF.

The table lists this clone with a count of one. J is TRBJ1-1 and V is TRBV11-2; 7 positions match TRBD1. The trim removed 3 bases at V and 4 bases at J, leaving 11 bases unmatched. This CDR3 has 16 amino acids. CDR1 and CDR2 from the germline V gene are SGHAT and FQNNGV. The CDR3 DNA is TGTGCCAGCAGCTTCGGCCTCATAGCAGGGGGCACTGAAGCTTTCTTT. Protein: CASSFGLIAGGTEAFF.

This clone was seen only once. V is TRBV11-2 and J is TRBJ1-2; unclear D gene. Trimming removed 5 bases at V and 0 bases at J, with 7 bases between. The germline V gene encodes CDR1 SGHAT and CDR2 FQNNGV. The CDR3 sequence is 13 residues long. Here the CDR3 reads CASSPTANYGYTF. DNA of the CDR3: TGTGCCAGCAGCCCTACAGCTAACTATGGCTACACCTTC.

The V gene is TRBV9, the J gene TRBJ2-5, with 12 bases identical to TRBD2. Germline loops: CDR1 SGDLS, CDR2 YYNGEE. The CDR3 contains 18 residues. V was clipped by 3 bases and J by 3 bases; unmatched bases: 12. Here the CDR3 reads CASSDTSGRPSHEETQYF. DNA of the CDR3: TGTGCCAGCAGCGATACTAGCGGGAGGCCGTCTCACGAAGAGACCCAGTACTTC. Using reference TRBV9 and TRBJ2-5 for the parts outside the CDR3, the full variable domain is DSGVTQTPKHLITATGQRVTLRCSPRSGDLSVYWYQQSLDQGLQFLIQYYNGEERAKGNILERFSAQQFPDLHSELNLSSLELGDSALYFCASSDTSGRPSHEETQYFGPGTRLLVL.

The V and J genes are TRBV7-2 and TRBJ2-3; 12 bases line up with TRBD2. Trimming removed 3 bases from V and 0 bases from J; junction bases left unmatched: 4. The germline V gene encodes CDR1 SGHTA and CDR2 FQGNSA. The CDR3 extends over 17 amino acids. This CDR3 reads CASSFWTSGVSTDTQYF. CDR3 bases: TGTGCCAGCAGCTTTTGGACTAGCGGGGTGAGCACAGATACGCAGTATTTT.

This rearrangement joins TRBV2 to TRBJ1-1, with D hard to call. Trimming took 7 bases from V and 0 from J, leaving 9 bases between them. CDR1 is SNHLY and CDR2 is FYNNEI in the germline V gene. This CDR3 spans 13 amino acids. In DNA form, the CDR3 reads TGTGCCAGCACGGGTGCTTTGAACACTGAAGCTTTCTTT. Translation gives CASTGALNTEAFF.

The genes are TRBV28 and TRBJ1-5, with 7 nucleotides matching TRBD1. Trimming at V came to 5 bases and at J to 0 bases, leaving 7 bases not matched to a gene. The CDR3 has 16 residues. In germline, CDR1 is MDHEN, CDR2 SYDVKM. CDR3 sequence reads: CASSPGGQYSNQPQHF. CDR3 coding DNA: TGTGCCAGCAGTCCCGGGGGACAGTATAGCAATCAGCCCCAGCATTTT.

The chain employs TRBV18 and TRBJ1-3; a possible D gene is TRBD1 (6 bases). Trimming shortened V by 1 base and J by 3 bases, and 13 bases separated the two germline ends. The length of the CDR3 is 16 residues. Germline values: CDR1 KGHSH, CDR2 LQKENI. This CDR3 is CASSPRQAESGNTIYF. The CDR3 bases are TGTGCCAGCTCACCACGACAGGCCGAAAGTGGAAACACCATATATTTT.

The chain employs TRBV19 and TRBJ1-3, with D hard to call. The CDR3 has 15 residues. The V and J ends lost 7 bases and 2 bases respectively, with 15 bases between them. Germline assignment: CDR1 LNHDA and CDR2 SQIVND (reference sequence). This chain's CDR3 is CASIPRVEPGNTIYF. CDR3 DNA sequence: TGTGCCAGTATCCCTCGGGTTGAACCTGGAAACACCATATATTTT.

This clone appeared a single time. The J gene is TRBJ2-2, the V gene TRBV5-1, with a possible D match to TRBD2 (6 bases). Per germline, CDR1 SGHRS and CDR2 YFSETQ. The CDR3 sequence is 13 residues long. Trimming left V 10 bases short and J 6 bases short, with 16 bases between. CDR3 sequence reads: CAGRESGAGELFF. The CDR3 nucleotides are TGCGCCGGACGGGAGTCGGGCGCCGGGGAGCTGTTTTTT.

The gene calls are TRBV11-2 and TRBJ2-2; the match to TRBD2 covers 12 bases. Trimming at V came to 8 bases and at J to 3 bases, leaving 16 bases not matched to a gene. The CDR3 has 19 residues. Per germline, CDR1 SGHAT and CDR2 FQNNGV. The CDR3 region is CASSIQPGLAGYYTGELFF. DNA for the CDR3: TGTGCCAGCTCAATACAACCGGGACTAGCGGGTTATTACACCGGGGAGCTGTTTTTT.

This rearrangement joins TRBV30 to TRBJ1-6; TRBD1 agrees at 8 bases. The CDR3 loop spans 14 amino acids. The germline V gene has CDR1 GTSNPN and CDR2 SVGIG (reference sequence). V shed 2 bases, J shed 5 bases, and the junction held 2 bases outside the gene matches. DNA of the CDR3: TGTGCCTGGAGTCAGGGGGCCGATAATTCACCCCTCCACTTT. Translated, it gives CAWSQGADNSPLHF.

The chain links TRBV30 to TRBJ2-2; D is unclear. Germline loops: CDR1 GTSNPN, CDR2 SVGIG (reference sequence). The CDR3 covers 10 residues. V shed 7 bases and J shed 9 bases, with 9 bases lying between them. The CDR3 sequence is CASNRWELFF. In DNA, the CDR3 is TGTGCCTCCAACCGGTGGGAGCTGTTTTTT. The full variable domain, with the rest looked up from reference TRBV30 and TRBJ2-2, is SQTIHQWPATLVQPVGSPLSLECTVEGTSNPNLYWYRQAAGRGLQLLFYSVGIGQISSEVPQNLSASRPQDRQFILSSKKLLLSDSGFYLCASNRWELFFGEGSRLTVL.